The present T cell receptor (beta chain) was sequenced within a study of cytomegalovirus exposure and HLA in healthy donors. CDR3 size: 11 residues. Germline values: CDR1 DFQATT, CDR2 SNEGSKA (reference sequence). V was pared by 6 bases and J by 5 bases, with 10 bases between. Overall study findings and caveats: A subsequent analysis found that TCR clusters from the first cohort also tended to co-occur in the roughly 120 validation repertoires, with under 95% of cluster scores above 0. Most TCR sequences were uncommon, yet certain public TCRs appeared in many donors.

This clone was recorded once. Its antigen is as yet unknown. Repertoires were generated with immunoSEQ multiplex PCR, while TCRdb's copy carries only in-frame clones and drops some. The repertoire has some 70,000 clones, approximately 90% of them found once; the top ten carry around 1.7%. The TCR sequence derives from a woman between 18 and 29 years old in good health and CMV-seronegative. The chain recombines TRBV20-1 with TRBJ2-5, with D perhaps TRBD1 (5 bases). The specimen sequenced was PBMCs. CDR3 loop: CSAVGAETQYF. The CDR3 bases are TGCAGTGCAGTAGGGGCGGAGACCCAGTACTTC.